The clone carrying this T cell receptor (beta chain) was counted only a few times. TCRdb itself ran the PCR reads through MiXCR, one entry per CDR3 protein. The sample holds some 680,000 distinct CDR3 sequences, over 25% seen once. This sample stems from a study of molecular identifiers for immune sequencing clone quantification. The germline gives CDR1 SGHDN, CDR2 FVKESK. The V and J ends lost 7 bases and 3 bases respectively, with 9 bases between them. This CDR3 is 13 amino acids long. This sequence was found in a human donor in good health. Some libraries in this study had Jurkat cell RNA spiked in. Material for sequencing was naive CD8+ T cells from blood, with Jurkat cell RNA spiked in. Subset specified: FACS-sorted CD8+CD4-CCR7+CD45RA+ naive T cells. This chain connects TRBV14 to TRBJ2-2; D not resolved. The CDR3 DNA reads TGTGCCAGCACCCGGACGCACACCGGGGAGCTGTTTTTT. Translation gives CASTRTHTGELFF.